These 28 T cell receptor beta chains came from one sample sequenced in a study of beta chain features in type 1 diabetes. Isolated RNA was reverse transcribed in full, so expressed TCRB transcripts were sequenced. The data were produced by immunoSEQ multiplex PCR, yet TCRdb's version contains in-frame clones alone and is incomplete. The sample records 110,000 to 150,000 clones, 6% to 7.5% being singletons. Sequencing was done on a sample of central memory CD4+ T cells from blood. Every receptor here comes from a woman in her thirties in good health.

In this sample, this clone turned up a few times. The chain recombines TRBV28 with TRBJ1-2; the D gene is possibly TRBD1 (5 bases). Trimming shortened V by 7 bases and J by 4 bases, and 19 bases separated the two germline ends. This CDR3 contains 15 residues. Germline V gives CDR1 MDHEN, CDR2 SYDVKM. The CDR3 region has the DNA TGTGCCAGCAAAGGACCGGGACGGGAGGGCTATGGCTACACCTTC. As protein: CASKGPGREGYGYTF.

This chain links TRBV1 with TRBJ1-2; the DNA was not compared with TRBD1, the D call given in the table. TRBV1 is described as a pseudogene. The CDR3 has 17 amino acids. The DNA for the CDR3 is TGCACCAGCAGCCAAGATCTTCCGGGACAGGGGTGCTATGGCTACACCTTC. The encoded protein is CTSSQDLPGQGCYGYTF.

In its sample, this clone was seen a few times. V gene TRBV6-5 combines with J gene TRBJ1-2; 11 positions agree with TRBD1. Losses at the gene ends were 5 bases for V and 2 bases for J; bases not matched to a gene: 4. This CDR3 region has 15 residues. CDR1 is MNHEY, CDR2 SVGAGI, per germline. For the CDR3, the DNA is TGTGCCAGCAGTCCCCGGACAGGGGGCAACTATGGCTACACCTTC. Its protein product is CASSPRTGGNYGYTF.

The rearrangement uses TRBV10-3 and TRBJ2-7; maybe TRBD1 (6 bases). Between the trimmed V and J ends, which lost 0 bases and 2 bases, there was a span of 11 bases. Germline CDR1 ENHRY, CDR2 SYGVKD. This CDR3 spans 15 amino acids. The CDR3: CAISESQGTPYEQYF. In nucleotides, the CDR3 is TGTGCCATCAGTGAGTCTCAGGGGACCCCCTACGAGCAGTACTTC.

The chain carries TRBV7-2 and TRBJ2-1; D gene unclear. Trimming shortened V by 3 bases and J by 9 bases, and 9 bases separated the two germline ends. The CDR3 totals 12 residues. CDR1 and CDR2 (germline): SGHTA, FQGNSA. CDR3 sequence (DNA): TGTGCCAGCAGCTTTTCTATCCCTGAGCAGTTCTTC. Translated: CASSFSIPEQFF.

V usage is TRBV7-2 and J usage is TRBJ2-1; TRBD1 aligns across 10 bases. V lost 0 bases, J lost 12 bases, and 11 bases stayed unmatched. The CDR3 sequence is 16 residues long. Per the germline V gene, CDR1 is SGHTA and CDR2 is FQGNSA. CDR3 protein: CASSLAPGTGVYAQFF. In DNA, the CDR3 is TGTGCCAGCAGCTTAGCCCCCGGGACAGGGGTCTATGCGCAGTTCTTC.

The chain employs TRBV6-5 and TRBJ2-4; 11 bases match TRBD1. This CDR3 is 16 amino acids long. V lost 2 bases and J lost 0; bases outside the gene matches: 0. CDR1 and CDR2 from the germline V gene are MNHEY and SVGAGI. CDR3 sequence: CASSYGTGGAKNIQYF. CDR3 bases: TGTGCCAGCAGTTACGGGACAGGGGGAGCCAAAAACATTCAGTACTTC.

This clone was counted only a few times. The chain is built from TRBV14 and TRBJ2-5; tentatively, D is TRBD1 (6 bases). CDR1 and CDR2 (germline): SGHDN, FVKESK. The CDR3 loop spans 13 amino acids. V dropped 5 bases and J dropped 2 bases, with 9 bases sitting between them. Here the CDR3 reads CASSRDIQETQYF. The CDR3 DNA follows: TGTGCCAGCAGCAGGGACATTCAAGAGACCCAGTACTTC.

The chain links TRBV7-3 to TRBJ2-5; 12 nucleotides align to TRBD2. The CDR3 has 16 residues. CDR1 is SGHTA and CDR2 is FQGTGA in the germline V gene. The V segment lost 3 bases and the J segment 2 bases; nucleotides outside the gene matches: 4. The CDR3 sequence is CASSFGTSGSQETQYF. The CDR3 DNA is TGTGCCAGCAGCTTCGGGACTAGCGGGTCACAAGAGACCCAGTACTTC.

This clone was seen at least ten times. This chain joins TRBV23-1 and TRBJ2-5; D unresolved. TRBV23-1 belongs to the ORF category, with a function that is uncertain. This CDR3 has 14 residues. The V end lost 0 bases, the J end lost 5 bases, and 10 bases lay between the germline ends. CDR3 DNA: TGCGCCAGCAGTCAATCGCCCGGTTGGGAGACCCAGTACTTC. It encodes CASSQSPGWETQYF.

This clone was counted between two and nine times. The rearrangement links TRBV29-1 to TRBJ1-2, with 7 bases matching TRBD1. Trimming cost V 7 bases and J 4 bases; bases outside gene matches: 9. Germline CDR1 and CDR2: SQVTM and ANQGSEA. The CDR3 length is 13 residues. CDR3 sequence: CSAEGQLTYGYTF. The CDR3 DNA sequence: TGCAGCGCTGAGGGACAGCTAACCTATGGCTACACCTTC.

The chain employs TRBV4-3 and TRBJ1-2; tentatively, D is TRBD1 (6 bases). V lost 0 bases and J lost 8, with 13 bases in between. Germline V gene sequence: CDR1 LGHNA, CDR2 YSLEER. This CDR3 comprises 14 residues. The CDR3 DNA is TGCGCCAGCAGCCAAGAAATACAGGGCGCAGGCTACACCTTC. This sequence encodes CASSQEIQGAGYTF.

J is TRBJ2-3 and V is TRBV5-4; 7 bases are shared with TRBD2. Losses at the gene ends were 5 bases for V and 5 bases for J; bases not matched to a gene: 11. The CDR3 has 15 amino acids. Germline V CDR1 and CDR2: SGHNT, YYREEE (reference sequence). The CDR3 loop is CASRRLAGVLDTQYF. The CDR3 DNA follows: TGTGCCAGCAGAAGGTTGGCGGGAGTTCTAGATACGCAGTATTTT.

This clone was detected a few times. V gene TRBV7-2 combines with J gene TRBJ1-2; 7 positions match TRBD1. V shed 5 bases, J shed 5 bases, and the junction held 5 bases outside the gene matches. Germline assignment: CDR1 SGHTA and CDR2 FQGNSA. The CDR3 extends over 13 amino acids. The CDR3 spells CASSHGTDYGYTF. The CDR3 nucleotides read TGTGCCAGCAGCCATGGGACAGATTATGGCTACACCTTC.

The chain employs TRBV11-2 and TRBJ2-7; 7 positions agree with TRBD2. Looked up from germline, CDR1 is SGHAT and CDR2 is FQNNGV. This CDR3 is built from 15 residues. V shed 5 bases and J 3 bases; nucleotides not matched to a gene: 10. CDR3 protein: CASSPGREVGYEQYF. The CDR3 DNA reads as TGTGCCAGCAGCCCAGGACGGGAGGTGGGCTACGAGCAGTACTTC.

The V and J genes are TRBV2 and TRBJ1-5; no firm D call. The V gene's germline CDR1 is SNHLY and CDR2 FYNNEI. CDR3 length equals 16 residues. V was pared by 7 bases and J by 0 bases, with 16 bases between. The CDR3 reads CASNSGLRVSNQPQHF. CDR3 sequence (DNA): TGTGCCAGCAATTCGGGTCTGCGGGTTAGCAATCAGCCCCAGCATTTT.

The J gene is TRBJ1-1, the V gene TRBV9, with D unresolved. Trimming left V 0 bases short and J 3 bases short, with 6 bases between. Germline V gene sequence: CDR1 SGDLS, CDR2 YYNGEE. The CDR3 loop spans 13 amino acids. Here the CDR3 reads CASSVGRDTEAFF. The CDR3, as DNA: TGTGCCAGCAGCGTAGGACGGGACACTGAAGCTTTCTTT.

This clone was seen at least ten times. The chain carries TRBV29-1 and TRBJ2-3; 9 positions match TRBD2. This CDR3 is 13 amino acids long. CDR1 is SQVTM and CDR2 is ANQGSEA in the germline V gene. The CDR3 bases are TGCAGTGCTGAGCGGGAGGGCACAGATACGCAGTATTTT. Protein: CSAEREGTDTQYF.

There are a few counts of this clone. This chain joins TRBV5-4 and TRBJ2-3; D might be TRBD1 (5 bases). The CDR3 loop spans 15 amino acids. Germline V gene lookup returns CDR1 SGHNT and CDR2 YYREEE (reference sequence). With 5 bases removed from V and 2 bases from J, the gap between germline ends came to 15 bases. The CDR3 DNA sequence: TGTGCCAGCAGTCCCGACAGTTACTTCACAGATACGCAGTATTTT. It codes for CASSPDSYFTDTQYF. The full variable domain, with the rest looked up from reference TRBV5-4 and TRBJ2-3, is ETGVTQSPTHLIKTRGQQVTLRCSSQSGHNTVSWYQQALGQGPQFIFQYYREEENGRGNFPPRFSGLQFPNYSSELNVNALELDDSALYLCASSPDSYFTDTQYFGPGTRLTVL.

The chain employs TRBV14 and TRBJ1-3, with a possible D match to TRBD1 (5 bases). The CDR3 spans 15 residues. Germline CDR1 SGHDN, CDR2 FVKESK. V was cut by 1 base and J by 0 bases, with 7 bases left in between. The CDR3 spells CASSQGQRSGNTIYF. The CDR3, as DNA: TGTGCCAGCAGCCAAGGACAGCGCTCTGGAAACACCATATATTTT. The full variable domain, its missing parts supplied by reference TRBV14 and TRBJ1-3, is EAGVTQFPSHSVIEKGQTVTLRCDPISGHDNLYWYRRVMGKEIKFLLHFVKESKQDESGMPNNRFLAERTGGTYSTLKVQPAELEDSGVYFCASSQGQRSGNTIYFGEGSWLTVV.

This clone showed up many times. This rearrangement joins TRBV11-2 to TRBJ2-1, with 7 bases lining up with TRBD2. J was trimmed by 2 bases and V by 5 bases; bases with no gene match: 6. Germline CDR1 and CDR2: SGHAT and FQNNGV. This CDR3 region has 15 residues. The CDR3 here is CASSLLAATYNEQFF. CDR3 nucleotides: TGTGCCAGCAGCCTCCTAGCGGCTACCTACAATGAGCAGTTCTTC.

CDR3 in amino acids: CASKGTNTGELFF. The CDR3 nucleotides read TGTGCCAGCAAGGGGACGAACACCGGGGAGCTGTTTTTT. V is TRBV6-4 and J is TRBJ2-2; TRBD1 might be the D (5 bases). The CDR3 extends over 13 amino acids. V shed 7 bases and J shed 0 bases, with 6 bases lying between them. Germline CDR1 is MRHNA and CDR2 is SNTAGT.

The chain employs TRBV5-1 and TRBJ2-1; 12 bases line up with TRBD2. J gave up 4 bases and V 4 bases, and 9 bases lay outside the gene matches. CDR1 is SGHRS, CDR2 YFSETQ, per germline. CDR3 length equals 17 residues. The CDR3 nucleotides read TGCGCCAGCAGCGGAGGACTAGCGGGATACAGATACAATGAGCAGTTCTTC. Protein product: CASSGGLAGYRYNEQFF.

The chain carries TRBV28 and TRBJ2-5; 7 bases are shared with TRBD1. Germline values: CDR1 MDHEN, CDR2 SYDVKM. The CDR3 is 14 amino acids. V gave up 4 bases and J gave up 5 bases; unmatched junction bases: 7. The chain's CDR3 is CASSSATGYETQYF. In DNA, the CDR3 is TGTGCCAGCAGTTCAGCGACAGGGTACGAGACCCAGTACTTC.

This chain joins TRBV30 and TRBJ1-4; D gene uncertain. The ends were cut back, 0 bases at V and 5 bases at J, with 7 bases in the middle. This CDR3 comprises 13 residues. Germline CDR1 and CDR2: GTSNPN and SVGIG (reference sequence). DNA for the CDR3: TGTGCCTGGAGTGTGCAGCGAAATGAAAAACTGTTTTTT. This codes for CAWSVQRNEKLFF.

The chain is built from TRBV7-2 and TRBJ2-5; the D gene is possibly TRBD2 (6 bases). The CDR3 consists of 14 residues. Trimming cost V 7 bases and J 1 base, with 13 bases left between them. CDR1 is SGHTA and CDR2 is FQGNSA in the germline V gene. DNA of the CDR3: TGTGCCAGCATCCCTCCGGGACTCCAAGAGACCCAGTACTTC. This sequence encodes CASIPPGLQETQYF.

This clone was detected a few times. CDR3 loop: CASSLVGSGEKLFF. As DNA, the CDR3 is TGTGCCAGCAGCTTGGTGGGGAGTGGTGAAAAACTGTTTTTT. This chain joins TRBV5-4 and TRBJ1-4, with no clear D. V was trimmed by 0 bases and J by 7 bases, leaving 10 bases between them. CDR3 length: 14 residues. The germline V gene has CDR1 SGHNT and CDR2 YYREEE (reference sequence).

The chain links TRBV2 to TRBJ1-1; D unresolved. This CDR3 has 12 residues. The V gene's germline CDR1 is SNHLY and CDR2 FYNNEI. V was trimmed by 4 bases and J by 5 bases, leaving 8 bases between them. The CDR3 DNA follows: TGTGCCAGCAGTGTGCGAAGTACTGAAGCTTTCTTT. This gives the protein CASSVRSTEAFF.